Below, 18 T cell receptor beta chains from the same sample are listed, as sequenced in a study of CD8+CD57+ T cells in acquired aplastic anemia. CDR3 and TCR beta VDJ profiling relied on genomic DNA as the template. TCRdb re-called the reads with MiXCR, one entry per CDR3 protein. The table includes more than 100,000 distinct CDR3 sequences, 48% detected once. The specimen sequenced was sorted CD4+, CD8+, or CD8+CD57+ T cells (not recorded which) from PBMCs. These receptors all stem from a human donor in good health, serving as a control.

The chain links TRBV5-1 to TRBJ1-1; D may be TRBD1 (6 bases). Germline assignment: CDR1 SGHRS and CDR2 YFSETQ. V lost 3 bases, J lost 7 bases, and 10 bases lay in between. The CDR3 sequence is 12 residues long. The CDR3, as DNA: TGCGCCAGCAGCTCGACAGGTATTGAAGCTTTCTTT. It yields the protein CASSSTGIEAFF.

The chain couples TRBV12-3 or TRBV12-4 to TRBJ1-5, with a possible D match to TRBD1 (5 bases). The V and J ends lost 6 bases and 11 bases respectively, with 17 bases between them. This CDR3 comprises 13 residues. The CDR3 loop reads CASSTGSGLAQHF. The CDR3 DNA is TGTGCCAGCAGCACAGGTTCTGGATTGGCCCAGCATTTT.

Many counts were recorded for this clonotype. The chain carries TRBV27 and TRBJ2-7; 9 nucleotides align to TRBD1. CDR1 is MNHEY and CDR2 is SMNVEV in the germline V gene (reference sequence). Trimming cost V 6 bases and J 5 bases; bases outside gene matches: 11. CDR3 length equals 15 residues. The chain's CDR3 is CASSYSRDRAHEQYF. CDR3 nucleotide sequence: TGTGCCAGCAGCTACTCCCGGGACAGGGCCCACGAGCAGTACTTC.

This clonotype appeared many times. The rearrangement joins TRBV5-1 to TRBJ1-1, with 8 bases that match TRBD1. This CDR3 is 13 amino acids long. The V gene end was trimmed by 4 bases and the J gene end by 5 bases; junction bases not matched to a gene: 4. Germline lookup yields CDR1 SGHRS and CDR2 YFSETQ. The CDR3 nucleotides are TGCGCCAGCAGCCAACAGGGGGATACTGAAGCTTTCTTT. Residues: CASSQQGDTEAFF.

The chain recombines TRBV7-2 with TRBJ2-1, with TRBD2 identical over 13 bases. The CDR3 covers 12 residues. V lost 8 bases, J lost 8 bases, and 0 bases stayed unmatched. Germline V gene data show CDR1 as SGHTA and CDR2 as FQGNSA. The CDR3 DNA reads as TGTGCCAGCGGACTAGCGGGGGATGAGCAGTTCTTC. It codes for CASGLAGDEQFF.

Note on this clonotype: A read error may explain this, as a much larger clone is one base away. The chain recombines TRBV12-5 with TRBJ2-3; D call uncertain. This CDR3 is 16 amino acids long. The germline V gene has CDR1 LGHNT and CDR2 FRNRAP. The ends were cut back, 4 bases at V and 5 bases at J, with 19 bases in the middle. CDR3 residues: CASGSLNRSTRDTQYF. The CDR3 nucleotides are TGTGCTAGTGGTTCACTTAACCGGTCCACTCGAGATACGCAGTATTTT.

The CDR3 coding sequence is TGCAGCGTTGAAGACCCCGGGACATCAGGTAGTGGCTACACCTTC. This encodes CSVEDPGTSGSGYTF. The chain is built from TRBV29-1 and TRBJ1-2; TRBD1 might be the D (6 bases). Germline CDR1 is SQVTM and CDR2 is ANQGSEA. With 0 bases removed from V and 7 bases from J, the gap between germline ends came to 18 bases. CDR3 length: 15 amino acids.

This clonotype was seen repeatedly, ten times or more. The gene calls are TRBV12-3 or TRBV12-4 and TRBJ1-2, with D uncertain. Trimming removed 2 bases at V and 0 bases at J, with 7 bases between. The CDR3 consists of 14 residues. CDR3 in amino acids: CASSLTDANYGYTF. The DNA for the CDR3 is TGTGCCAGCAGTTTAACAGATGCTAACTATGGCTACACCTTC.

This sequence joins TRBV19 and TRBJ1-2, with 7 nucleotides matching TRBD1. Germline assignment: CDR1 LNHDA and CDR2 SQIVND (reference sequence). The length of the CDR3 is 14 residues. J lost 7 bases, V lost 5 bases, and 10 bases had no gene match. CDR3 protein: CASSLGRGISGYTF. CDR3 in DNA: TGTGCCAGTAGTTTGGGCAGGGGGATCTCTGGCTACACCTTC.

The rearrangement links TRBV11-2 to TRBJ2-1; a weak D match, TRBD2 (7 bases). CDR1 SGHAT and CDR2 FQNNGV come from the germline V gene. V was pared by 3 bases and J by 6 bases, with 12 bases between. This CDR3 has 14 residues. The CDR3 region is CASSFGGAGNEQFF. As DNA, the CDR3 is TGTGCCAGCAGCTTTGGGGGGGCCGGCAATGAGCAGTTCTTC.

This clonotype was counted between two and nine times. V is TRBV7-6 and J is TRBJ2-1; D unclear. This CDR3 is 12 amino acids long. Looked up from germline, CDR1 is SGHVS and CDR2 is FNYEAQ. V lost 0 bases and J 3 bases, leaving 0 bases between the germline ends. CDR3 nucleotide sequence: TGTGCCAGCAGCTTAGCCTACAATGAGCAGTTCTTC. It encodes CASSLAYNEQFF.

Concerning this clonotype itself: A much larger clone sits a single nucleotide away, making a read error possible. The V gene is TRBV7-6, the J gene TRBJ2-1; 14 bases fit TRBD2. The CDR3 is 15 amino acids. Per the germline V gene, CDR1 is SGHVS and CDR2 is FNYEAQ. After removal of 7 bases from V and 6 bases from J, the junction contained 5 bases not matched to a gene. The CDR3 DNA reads TGTGCCAGCACCCCCGGGACTAGCGGGGGCAATGAGCAGTTCTTC. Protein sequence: CASTPGTSGGNEQFF.

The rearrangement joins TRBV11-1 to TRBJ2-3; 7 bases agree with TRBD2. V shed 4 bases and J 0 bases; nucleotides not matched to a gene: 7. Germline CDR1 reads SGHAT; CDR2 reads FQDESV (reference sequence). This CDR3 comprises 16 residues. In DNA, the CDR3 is TGTGCCAGCAGCTATCTAGCGGCCCCTAGCACAGATACGCAGTATTTT. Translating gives CASSYLAAPSTDTQYF.

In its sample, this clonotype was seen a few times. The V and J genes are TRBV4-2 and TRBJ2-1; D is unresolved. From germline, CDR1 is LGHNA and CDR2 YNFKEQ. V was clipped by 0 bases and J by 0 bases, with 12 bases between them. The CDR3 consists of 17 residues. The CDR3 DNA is TGTGCCAGCAGCCAAGATAGAACATATAGCTCCTACAATGAGCAGTTCTTC. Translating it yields CASSQDRTYSSYNEQFF.

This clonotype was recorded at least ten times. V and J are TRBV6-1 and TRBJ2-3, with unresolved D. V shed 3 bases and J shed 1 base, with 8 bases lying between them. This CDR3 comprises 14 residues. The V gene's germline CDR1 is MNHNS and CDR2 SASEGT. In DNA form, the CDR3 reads TGTGCCAGCAGTGATGCTGGGGGCACAGATACGCAGTATTTT. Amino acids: CASSDAGGTDTQYF.

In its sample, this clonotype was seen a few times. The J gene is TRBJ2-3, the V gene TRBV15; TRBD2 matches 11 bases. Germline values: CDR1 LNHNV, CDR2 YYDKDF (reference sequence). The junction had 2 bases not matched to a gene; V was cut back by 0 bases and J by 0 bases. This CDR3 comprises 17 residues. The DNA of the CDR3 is TGTGCCACCAGCAGAGATAGCGGGGGGGCTAGCACAGATACGCAGTATTTT. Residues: CATSRDSGGASTDTQYF. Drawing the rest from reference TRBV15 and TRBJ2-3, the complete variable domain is DAMVIQNPRYQVTQFGKPVTLSCSQTLNHNVMYWYQQKSSQAPKLLFHYYDKDFNNEADTPDNFQSRRPNTSFCFLDIRSPGLGDTAMYLCATSRDSGGASTDTQYFGPGTRLTVL.

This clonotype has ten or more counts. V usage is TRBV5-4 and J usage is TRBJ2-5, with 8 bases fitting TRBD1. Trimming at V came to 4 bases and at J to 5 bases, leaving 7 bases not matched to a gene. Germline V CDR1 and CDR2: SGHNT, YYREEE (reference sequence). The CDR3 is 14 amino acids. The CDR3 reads CASSPQGAGETQYF. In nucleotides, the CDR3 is TGTGCCAGCAGCCCCCAGGGGGCAGGGGAGACCCAGTACTTC.

CDR3 nucleotides: TGTGCCAGCAGTGAATACGGGACAGGGATCGGTCAGCCCCAGCATTTT. The encoded protein is CASSEYGTGIGQPQHF. The chain joins TRBV25-1 to TRBJ1-5; 9 nucleotides match TRBD1. Germline values: CDR1 MGHDK, CDR2 SYGVNS. Unmatched junction bases numbered 6, after V lost 0 bases and J lost 6 bases. The CDR3 runs 16 residues.